Listed below are T cell receptor beta chains from one sample, sequenced in a study of T-cell memory formation after mild COVID-19. TCRdb fed the 5' RACE reads into MiXCR, producing one record per CDR3 protein. The top ten clones hold 22% of a sample with about 290,000 distinct CDR3 sequences, 15% to 20% of them seen once. The source material was PBMCs or a T cell subset sorted from them (not recorded which). Receptors were obtained from a man younger than 35 who had mild COVID-19 (a few samples of this study predate the infection). Cell type and time point are not known. Both conserved end residues are part of each CDR3.

j_call v_call cdr3_aa
TRBJ1-6 TRBV7-9 CASRQTGILSPLHF
TRBJ1-2 TRBV7-2 CASSPRTGDFYGYTF
TRBJ2-5 TRBV11-2 CASSLEGSAQYF
TRBJ2-2 TRBV24-1 CATQDVANTGELFF
TRBJ1-2 TRBV28 CASRSGQGAIGYTF
TRBJ1-2 TRBV6-5 CASSTPRTGEGYTF
TRBJ1-1 TRBV5-1 CASSWDNSNTEAFF
TRBJ2-1 TRBV9 CASSVGRDSSYNEQFF
TRBJ2-1 TRBV7-3 CASSIRPNNEQFF
TRBJ2-3 TRBV29-1 CSVGPGQTTDTQYF
TRBJ2-6 TRBV6-1 CASSERDRVHSGANVLTF
TRBJ2-5 TRBV7-2 CASSSLAGNQETQYF
TRBJ1-5 TRBV4-2 CASSQEDGDQPQHF
TRBJ1-1 TRBV10-3 CAIGTTEAFF
TRBJ2-5 TRBV7-9 CASSPPGQFQETQYF
TRBJ2-2 TRBV6-5 CASSYFHSGELFF
TRBJ2-1 TRBV9 CASSVDYNEQFF
TRBJ2-5 TRBV6-6 CASSYPSGGGETQYF
TRBJ2-2 TRBV9 CASSVYSSRGELFF
TRBJ2-5 TRBV7-9 CASSSSGTGRGTQYF
TRBJ2-1 TRBV7-2 CASSPSQLGLSEQFF
TRBJ2-1 TRBV7-2 CASSPPGETYNEQFF
TRBJ2-5 TRBV6-6 CASSYSTKGGETQYF
TRBJ2-3 TRBV20-1 CSARDTGYTQYF
TRBJ2-1 TRBV4-1 CASSQVRLAVYNEQFF
TRBJ1-3 TRBV20-1 CSAPPTGYGNTIYF
TRBJ1-6 TRBV3-1 CASSLSPPPGQNSPLHF
TRBJ1-1 TRBV15 CATSRSRDRDEAFF
TRBJ1-4 TRBV4-1 CASSQDLYSTGMSRKLFF
TRBJ2-7 TRBV5-1 CASSLGQGTSYEQYF
TRBJ2-1 TRBV7-2 CASRETGGFYNEQFF
TRBJ2-3 TRBV20-1 CSATEGASTDTQYF
TRBJ2-5 TRBV4-1 CASSHATPSLQETQYF
TRBJ2-3 TRBV5-5 CASSGGQGSTDTQYF
TRBJ1-1 TRBV5-6 CASSLGRHTEAFF
TRBJ1-5 TRBV5-6 CASSLGGARAVETQHF
TRBJ1-1 TRBV4-3 CASSQDDGNTEAFF
TRBJ2-2 TRBV18 CASSPQDKTGELFF
TRBJ1-3 TRBV6-6 CASSYSGNGNTIYF
TRBJ2-3 TRBV24-1 CATSDRLAGDLRQYF
TRBJ2-7 TRBV7-9 CASRPPDGSSYEQYF
TRBJ1-1 TRBV6-5 CASSSRYETVMNTEAFF
TRBJ2-3 TRBV24-1 CATSDSRAGGRDTQYF
TRBJ2-7 TRBV20-1 CSASPGQGMGEQYF
TRBJ1-5 TRBV19 CASSLTGWDQPQHF